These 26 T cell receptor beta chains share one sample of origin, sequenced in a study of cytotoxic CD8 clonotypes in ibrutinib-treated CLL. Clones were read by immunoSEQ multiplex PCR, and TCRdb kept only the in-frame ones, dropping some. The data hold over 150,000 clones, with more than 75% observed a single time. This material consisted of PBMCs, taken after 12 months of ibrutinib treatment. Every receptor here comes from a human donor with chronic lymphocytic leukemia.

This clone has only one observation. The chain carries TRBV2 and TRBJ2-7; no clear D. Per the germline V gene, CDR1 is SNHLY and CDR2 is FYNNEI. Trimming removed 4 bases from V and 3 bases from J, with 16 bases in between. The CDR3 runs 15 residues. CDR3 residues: CASSVFRSLNYEQYF. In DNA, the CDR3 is TGTGCCAGCAGTGTTTTTCGCAGTTTAAACTACGAGCAGTACTTC.

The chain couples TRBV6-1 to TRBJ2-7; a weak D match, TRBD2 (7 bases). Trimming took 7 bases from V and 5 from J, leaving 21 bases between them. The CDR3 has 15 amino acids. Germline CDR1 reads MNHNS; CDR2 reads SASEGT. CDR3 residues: CASMTRIRGGDEQYF. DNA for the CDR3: TGTGCCAGCATGACCCGTATCAGGGGAGGGGACGAGCAGTACTTC.

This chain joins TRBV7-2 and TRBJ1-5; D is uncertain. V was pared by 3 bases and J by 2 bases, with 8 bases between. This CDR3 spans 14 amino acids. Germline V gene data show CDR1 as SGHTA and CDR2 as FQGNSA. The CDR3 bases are TGTGCCAGCAGCTTCCCGTTTGGCAATCAGCCCCAGCATTTT. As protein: CASSFPFGNQPQHF.

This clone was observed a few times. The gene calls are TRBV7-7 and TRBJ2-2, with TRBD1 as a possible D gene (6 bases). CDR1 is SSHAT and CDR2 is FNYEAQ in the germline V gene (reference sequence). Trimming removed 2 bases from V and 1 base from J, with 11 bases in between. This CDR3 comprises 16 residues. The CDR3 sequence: CASSLFWTVNTGELFF. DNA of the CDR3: TGTGCCAGCAGCTTATTCTGGACAGTGAACACCGGGGAGCTGTTTTTT.

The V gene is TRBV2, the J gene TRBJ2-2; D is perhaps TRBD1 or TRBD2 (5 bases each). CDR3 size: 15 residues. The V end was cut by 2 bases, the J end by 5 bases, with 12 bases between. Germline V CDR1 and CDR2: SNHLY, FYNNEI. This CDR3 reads CASSETRGGTGELFF. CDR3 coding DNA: TGTGCCAGCAGTGAAACTAGGGGTGGTACCGGGGAGCTGTTTTTT.

CDR3 bases: TGTGCCAGCAGTTACTCGTGGGAGGGGAACTATGGCTACACCTTC. Its protein product is CASSYSWEGNYGYTF. V usage is TRBV6-5 and J usage is TRBJ1-2; D may be TRBD1 (5 bases). The V and J ends lost 0 bases and 2 bases respectively, with 10 bases between them. The CDR3 has 15 amino acids. Looked up from germline, CDR1 is MNHEY and CDR2 is SVGAGI.

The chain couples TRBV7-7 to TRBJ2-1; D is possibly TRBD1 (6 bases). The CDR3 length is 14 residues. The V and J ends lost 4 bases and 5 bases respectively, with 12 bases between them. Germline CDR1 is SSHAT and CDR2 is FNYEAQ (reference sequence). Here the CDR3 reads CASSYNRADNEQFF. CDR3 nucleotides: TGTGCCAGCAGCTACAACAGGGCTGACAATGAGCAGTTCTTC.

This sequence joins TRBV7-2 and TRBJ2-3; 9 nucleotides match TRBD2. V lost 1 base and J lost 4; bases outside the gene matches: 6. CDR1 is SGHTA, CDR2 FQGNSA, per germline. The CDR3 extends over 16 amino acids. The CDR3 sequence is CASSLVQREAPDTQYF. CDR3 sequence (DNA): TGTGCCAGCAGCTTAGTTCAGCGGGAGGCTCCAGATACGCAGTATTTT.

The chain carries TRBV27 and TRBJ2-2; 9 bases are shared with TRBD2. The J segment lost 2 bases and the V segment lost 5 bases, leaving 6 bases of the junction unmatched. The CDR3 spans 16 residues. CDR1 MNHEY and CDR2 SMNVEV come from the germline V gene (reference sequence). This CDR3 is CASSILAGTNTGELFF. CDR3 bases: TGTGCCAGCAGTATTCTAGCGGGGACAAACACCGGGGAGCTGTTTTTT.

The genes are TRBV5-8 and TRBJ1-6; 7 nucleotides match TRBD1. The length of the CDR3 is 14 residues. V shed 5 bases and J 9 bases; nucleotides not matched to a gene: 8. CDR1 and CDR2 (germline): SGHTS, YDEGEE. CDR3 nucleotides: TGTGCCAGCAGAAACAGGGGAGGCGGTTCACCCCTCCACTTT. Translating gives CASRNRGGGSPLHF.

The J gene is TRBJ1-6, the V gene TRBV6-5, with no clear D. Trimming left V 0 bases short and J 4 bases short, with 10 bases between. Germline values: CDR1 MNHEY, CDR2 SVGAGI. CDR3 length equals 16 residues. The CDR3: CASSYSRQTYNSPLHF. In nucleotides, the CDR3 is TGTGCCAGCAGTTACTCGAGGCAGACATATAATTCACCCCTCCACTTT.

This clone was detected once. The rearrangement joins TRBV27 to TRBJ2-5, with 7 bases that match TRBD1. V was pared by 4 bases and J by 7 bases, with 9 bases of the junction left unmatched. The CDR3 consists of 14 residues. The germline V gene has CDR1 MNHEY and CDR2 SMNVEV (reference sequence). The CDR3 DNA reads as TGTGCCAGCAGTTCGGACAGGTTCAGGAGGACCCAGTACTTC. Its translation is CASSSDRFRRTQYF.

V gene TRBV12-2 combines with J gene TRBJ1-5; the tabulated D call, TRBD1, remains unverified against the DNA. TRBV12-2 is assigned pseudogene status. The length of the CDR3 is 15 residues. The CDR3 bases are TGTGCAAGTCGCTCCCCCAGGCATAGCAATCAGCCCCAGCATTTT. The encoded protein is CASRSPRHSNQPQHF.

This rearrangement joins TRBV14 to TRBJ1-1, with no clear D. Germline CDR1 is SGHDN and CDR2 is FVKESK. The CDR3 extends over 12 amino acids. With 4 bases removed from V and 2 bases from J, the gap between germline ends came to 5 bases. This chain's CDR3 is CASSRHNTEAFF. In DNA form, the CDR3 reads TGTGCCAGCAGCCGACACAACACTGAAGCTTTCTTT.

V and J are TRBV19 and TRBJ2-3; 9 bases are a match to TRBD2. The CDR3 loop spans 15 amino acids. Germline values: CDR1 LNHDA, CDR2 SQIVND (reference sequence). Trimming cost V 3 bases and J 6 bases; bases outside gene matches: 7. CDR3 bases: TGTGCCAGTAGTATTAGTAGCGGGGGATTGGATACGCAGTATTTT. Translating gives CASSISSGGLDTQYF. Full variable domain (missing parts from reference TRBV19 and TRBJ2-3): DGGITQSPKYLFRKEGQNVTLSCEQNLNHDAMYWYRQDPGQGLRLIYYSQIVNDFQKGDIAEGYSVSREKKESFPLTVTSAQKNPTAFYLCASSISSGGLDTQYFGPGTRLTVL.

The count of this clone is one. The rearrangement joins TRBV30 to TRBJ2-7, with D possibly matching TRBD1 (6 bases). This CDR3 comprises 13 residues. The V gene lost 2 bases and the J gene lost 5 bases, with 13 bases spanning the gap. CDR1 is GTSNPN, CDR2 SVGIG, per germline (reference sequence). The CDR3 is CAWSLGAINEQYF. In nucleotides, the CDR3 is TGTGCCTGGAGTCTGGGGGCGATAAACGAGCAGTACTTC.

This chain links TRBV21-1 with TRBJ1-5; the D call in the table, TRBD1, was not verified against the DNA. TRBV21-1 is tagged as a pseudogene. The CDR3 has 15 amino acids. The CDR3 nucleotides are TGTGCCAGCAGACCCGGGACAGAGAGAAGGCAGCCCCAGCATTTT. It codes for CASRPGTERRQPQHF.

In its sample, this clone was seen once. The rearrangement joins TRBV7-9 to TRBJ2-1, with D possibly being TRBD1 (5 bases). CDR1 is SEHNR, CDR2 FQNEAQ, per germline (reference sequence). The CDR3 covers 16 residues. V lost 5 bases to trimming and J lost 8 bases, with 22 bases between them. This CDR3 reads CASSVSQGLRGDEQFF. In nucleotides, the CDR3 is TGTGCCAGCAGCGTAAGTCAGGGTTTACGTGGGGATGAGCAGTTCTTC. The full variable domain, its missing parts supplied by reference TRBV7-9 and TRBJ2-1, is DTGVSQNPRHKITKRGQNVTFRCDPISEHNRLYWYRQTLGQGPEFLTYFQNEAQLEKSRLLSDRFSAERPKGSFSTLEIQRTEQGDSAMYLCASSVSQGLRGDEQFFGPGTRLTVL.

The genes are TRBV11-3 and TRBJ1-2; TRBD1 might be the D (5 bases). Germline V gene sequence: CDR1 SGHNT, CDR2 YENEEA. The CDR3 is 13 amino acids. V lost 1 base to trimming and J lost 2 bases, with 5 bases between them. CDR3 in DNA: TGTGCCAGCAGCTTAGCAGGGAACTATGGCTACACCTTC. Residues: CASSLAGNYGYTF.

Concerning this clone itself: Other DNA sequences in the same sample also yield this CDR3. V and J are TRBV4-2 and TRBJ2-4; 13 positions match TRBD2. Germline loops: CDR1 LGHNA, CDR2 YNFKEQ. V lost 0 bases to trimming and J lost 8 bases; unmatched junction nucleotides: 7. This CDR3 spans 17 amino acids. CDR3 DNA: TGTGCCAGCAGCCAAGAAACTAGCGGGGGGGCGTTATACATTCAGTACTTC. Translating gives CASSQETSGGALYIQYF.

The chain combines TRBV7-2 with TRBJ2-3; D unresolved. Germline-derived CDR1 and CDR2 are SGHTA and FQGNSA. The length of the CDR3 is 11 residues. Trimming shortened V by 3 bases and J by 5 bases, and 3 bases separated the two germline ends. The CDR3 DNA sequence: TGTGCCAGCAGCTTTAAAGATACGCAGTATTTT. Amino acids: CASSFKDTQYF.

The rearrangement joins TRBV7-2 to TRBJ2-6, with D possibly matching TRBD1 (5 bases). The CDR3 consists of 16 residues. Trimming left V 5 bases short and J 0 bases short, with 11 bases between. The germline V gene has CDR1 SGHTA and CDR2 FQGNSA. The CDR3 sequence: CASSKNTGSGANVLTF. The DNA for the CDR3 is TGTGCCAGCAGCAAGAACACAGGCTCTGGGGCCAACGTCCTGACTTTC.

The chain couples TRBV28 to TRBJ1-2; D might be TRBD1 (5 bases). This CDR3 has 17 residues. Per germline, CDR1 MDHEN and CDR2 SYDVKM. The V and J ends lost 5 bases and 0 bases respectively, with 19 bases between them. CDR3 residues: CASSRPIRQTANYGYTF. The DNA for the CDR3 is TGTGCCAGCAGTCGACCGATCCGACAGACAGCTAACTATGGCTACACCTTC.

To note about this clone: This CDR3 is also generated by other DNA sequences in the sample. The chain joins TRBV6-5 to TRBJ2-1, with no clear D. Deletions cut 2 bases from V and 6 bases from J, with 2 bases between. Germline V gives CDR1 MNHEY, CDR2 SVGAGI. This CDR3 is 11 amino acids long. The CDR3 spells CASSYGNEQFF. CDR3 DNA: TGTGCCAGCAGTTACGGCAATGAGCAGTTCTTC.

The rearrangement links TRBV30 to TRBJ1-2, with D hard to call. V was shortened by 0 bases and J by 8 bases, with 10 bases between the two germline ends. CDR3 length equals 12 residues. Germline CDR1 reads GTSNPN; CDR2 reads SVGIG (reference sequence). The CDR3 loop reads CAWSVPPGGYTF. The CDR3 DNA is TGTGCCTGGAGTGTCCCCCCTGGGGGCTACACCTTC.

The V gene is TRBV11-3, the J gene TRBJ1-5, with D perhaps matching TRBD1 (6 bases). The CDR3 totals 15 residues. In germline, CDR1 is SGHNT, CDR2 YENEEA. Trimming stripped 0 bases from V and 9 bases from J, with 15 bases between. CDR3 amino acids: CASSLDRGVRGPQHF. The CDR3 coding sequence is TGTGCCAGCAGCTTAGATAGGGGGGTACGAGGGCCCCAGCATTTT.